This entry lists 6 T cell receptor beta chains sequenced from one sample in a study of blood T cell repertoires in COVID-19. The method was immunoSEQ multiplex PCR; TCRdb's version includes in-frame clones alone and lacks a portion of them. Here the sample spans some 70,000 clones, around 86% being singletons. Sequencing was done on a sample of peripheral blood. These receptors were collected from a man in his fifties or sixties with active COVID-19.

This clone was recorded only once. This chain uses TRBV27 with TRBJ2-5, with TRBD2 matching over 10 bases. The germline V gene encodes CDR1 MNHEY and CDR2 SMNVEV (reference sequence). The CDR3 is 15 residues long. V lost 7 bases to trimming and J lost 4 bases; unmatched junction nucleotides: 9. The CDR3 DNA follows: TGTGCCAGCAATAGCGGGGGGCTAGGGGGAGAGACCCAGTACTTC. Translated: CASNSGGLGGETQYF.

This clone was seen a few times. The CDR3 here is CASRDRGGSADTQYF. Written as DNA, the CDR3 is TGTGCCAGTAGGGACAGGGGTGGCTCCGCGGATACGCAGTATTTT. The chain is built from TRBV19 and TRBJ2-3; the match to TRBD1 covers 9 bases. V was pared by 6 bases and J by 6 bases, with 10 bases of the junction left unmatched. Germline lookup yields CDR1 LNHDA and CDR2 SQIVND (reference sequence). CDR3 length: 15 amino acids.

The chain couples TRBV5-4 to TRBJ1-2; 7 bases map to TRBD1. CDR1 and CDR2 from the germline V gene are SGHNT and YYREEE (reference sequence). With V trimmed by 2 bases and J by 9 bases, 19 bases remained unmatched. The CDR3 loop spans 17 amino acids. CDR3: CASSLDKWTGRYASYTF. The CDR3 nucleotides read TGTGCCAGCAGCTTAGATAAATGGACAGGACGCTATGCTAGCTACACCTTC.

The chain employs TRBV7-9 and TRBJ1-1, with 10 bases lining up with TRBD1. CDR1 SEHNR and CDR2 FQNEAQ come from the germline V gene (reference sequence). V shed 5 bases and J 4 bases; nucleotides not matched to a gene: 7. The CDR3 consists of 15 residues. The CDR3 loop is CASSKRQGAATEAFF. The DNA for the CDR3 is TGTGCCAGCAGCAAAAGACAGGGGGCGGCCACTGAAGCTTTCTTT. Supplemented by reference TRBV7-9 and TRBJ1-1, the full variable domain reads DTGVSQNPRHKITKRGQNVTFRCDPISEHNRLYWYRQTLGQGPEFLTYFQNEAQLEKSRLLSDRFSAERPKGSFSTLEIQRTEQGDSAMYLCASSKRQGAATEAFFGQGTRLTVV.

J is TRBJ2-7 and V is TRBV20-1; 9 bases map to TRBD1. V trimming: 3 bases; J trimming: 2 bases; junction bases outside the gene matches: 8. The CDR3 length is 15 residues. The germline V gene has CDR1 DFQATT and CDR2 SNEGSKA (reference sequence). CDR3 amino acids: CSASNRRDRAYEQYF. Here the CDR3 DNA reads TGCAGTGCTAGTAACCGCCGGGACAGGGCCTACGAGCAGTACTTC.

The rearrangement uses TRBV24-1 and TRBJ2-3; TRBD1 might be the D (6 bases). Germline CDR1 KGHDR, CDR2 SFDVKD. This CDR3 comprises 15 residues. Trimming pared 4 bases from V and 6 bases from J, leaving 16 bases between. Here the CDR3 DNA reads TGTGCCACCAGTGACCGGACAGCTGCATCGGATACGCAGTATTTT. This sequence encodes CATSDRTAASDTQYF.